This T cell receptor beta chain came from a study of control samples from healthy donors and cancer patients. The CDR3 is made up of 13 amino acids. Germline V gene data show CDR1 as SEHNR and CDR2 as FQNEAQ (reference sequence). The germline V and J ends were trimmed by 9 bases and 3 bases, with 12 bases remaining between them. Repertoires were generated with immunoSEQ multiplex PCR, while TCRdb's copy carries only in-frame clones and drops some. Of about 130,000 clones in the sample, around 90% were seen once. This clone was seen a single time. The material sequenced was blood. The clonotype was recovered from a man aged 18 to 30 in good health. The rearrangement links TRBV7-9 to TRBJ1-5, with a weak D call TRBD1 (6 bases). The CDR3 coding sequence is TGTGCCAGTTCGGGGGGCAACAATCAGCCCCAGCATTTT. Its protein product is CASSGGNNQPQHF. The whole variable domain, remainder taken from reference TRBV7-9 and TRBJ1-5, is DTGVSQNPRHKITKRGQNVTFRCDPISEHNRLYWYRQTLGQGPEFLTYFQNEAQLEKSRLLSDRFSAERPKGSFSTLEIQRTEQGDSAMYLCASSGGNNQPQHFGDGTRLSIL.